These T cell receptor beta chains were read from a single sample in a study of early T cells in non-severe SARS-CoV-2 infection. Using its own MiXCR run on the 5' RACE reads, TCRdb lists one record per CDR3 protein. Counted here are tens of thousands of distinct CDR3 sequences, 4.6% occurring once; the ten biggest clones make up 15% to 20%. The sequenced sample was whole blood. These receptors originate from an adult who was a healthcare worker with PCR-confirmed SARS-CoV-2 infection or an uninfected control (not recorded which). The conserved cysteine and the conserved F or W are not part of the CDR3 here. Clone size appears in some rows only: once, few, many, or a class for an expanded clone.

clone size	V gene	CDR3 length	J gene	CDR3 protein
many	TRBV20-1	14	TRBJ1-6	SAREHALFGDSPLH
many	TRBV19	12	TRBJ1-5	ASSFQGRNQPQH
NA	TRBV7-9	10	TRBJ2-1	ASTPTEGEQF
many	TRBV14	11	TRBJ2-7	ASSQGAGHEQY
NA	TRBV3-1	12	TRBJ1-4	ASSQAGGGEKLF
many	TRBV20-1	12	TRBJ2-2	SAERGADTGELF
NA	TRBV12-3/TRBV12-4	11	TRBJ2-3	ASRERATDTQY
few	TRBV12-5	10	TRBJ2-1	ASGLGPNEQF
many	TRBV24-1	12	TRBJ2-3	ATSDEKMTDTQY
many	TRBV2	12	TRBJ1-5	ASRLQGANQPQH
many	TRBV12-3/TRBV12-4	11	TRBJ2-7	ASIPRRYYEQY
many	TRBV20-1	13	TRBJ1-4	SARDLGSGGEKLF